This TCR beta chain originates from a study of blood T cell repertoires in COVID-19. Overall study context: Sample material is recorded as cDNA or gDNA derived from T cells, B-cell-depleted T cells, or PBMCs.

With 6 bases clipped from V and 1 base from J, the junction kept 3 bases outside the gene matches. Germline V CDR1 and CDR2: WSHSY, SAAADI. CDR3 length: 14 residues. Seattle researchers signed up patients amid active infection and tracked them longitudinally. Authors' data handling: The authors estimated nucleated cell counts from reference gene primer amplification. The table came from immunoSEQ multiplex PCR; TCRdb's copy has only in-frame clones and leaves some out. D and trimming were read from the DNA, whereas the V and J calls and clone size are those reported in that table. The top ten clones hold 4.5% to 6% of a sample with 200,000 to 250,000 clones, about 82% of them seen once.

V usage is TRBV10-2 and J usage is TRBJ2-7; 10 bases match TRBD2. The specimen was peripheral blood. The TCR comes from a man between 45 and 60 years old with COVID-19, enrolled during active disease. The CDR3 loop reads CASRGLAESYEQYF. CDR3 DNA: TGCGCCAGCAGAGGACTAGCGGAATCCTACGAGCAGTACTTC.